This entry describes one T cell receptor (beta chain). Its antigen remains unidentified. This specimen belongs to a study of shared clonotypes between healthy human individuals. Study results and limitations: Despite large depth, sorted-subset datasets appeared incompletely sequenced. Few donors restricted represented genetic and exposure-history diversity. Compared with memory subsets, naive subsets generally had larger estimated richness.

The naive CD8 fraction comprised CD45RO-negative cells positively selected for CCR7 and excluded terminally differentiated effector memory CD45RA+ cells. There were only Caucasian adults among the donors, and all lived in Nashville, Tennessee. V was clipped by 0 bases and J by 5 bases; unmatched bases: 2. The V gene's germline CDR1 is LGHNA and CDR2 YSLEER. The CDR3 extends over 16 amino acids. Profiling relied on immunoSEQ multiplex PCR, and the TCRdb table lists in-frame clones only, not all of them. This table holds about 2.1 million clones, roughly 93% found once. V is TRBV4-3 and J is TRBJ2-1; the match to TRBD2 covers 12 bases. The TCR comes from a man aged 18 to 29 in good health. Some clones in this sample may be carry-over from other donors' samples. Sequencing was done on a sample of naive CD8+ T cells from PBMCs. The chain's CDR3 is CASSQDRLAGDNEQFF. The CDR3 DNA sequence: TGCGCCAGCAGCCAAGACCGACTAGCGGGGGACAATGAGCAGTTCTTC.